Given below is one T cell receptor beta chain in context. Its antigen remains unidentified. The data derive from a study of cytomegalovirus exposure and HLA in healthy donors. Study-level information: Across about 400 genotyped donors, about 86% landed in the Caucasian-associated ancestry cluster.

60 Vbeta and 13 Jbeta primers were used in PCR. Libraries were prepared by immunoSEQ multiplex PCR; TCRdb keeps only in-frame clonotypes and omits some of them. The table lists approximately 200,000 clones. Study-wide results and caveats: What a later analysis showed was that several of the most significant clusters appeared linked to common viral pathogens.

The sample consisted of PBMCs. This TCR derives from a boy younger than 18 in good health and CMV-seronegative.

The CDR3 protein is CASSYSGGGARETQYF. The CDR3 DNA sequence: TGTGCCAGCAGTTACTCGGGCGGGGGGGCCCGAGAGACCCAGTACTTC. V and J are TRBV6-5 and TRBJ2-5; TRBD2 matches at 9 bases. Losses at the gene ends were 0 bases for V and 4 bases for J; bases not matched to a gene: 6. Germline V gene data show CDR1 as MNHEY and CDR2 as SVGAGI. The CDR3 is made up of 16 amino acids.